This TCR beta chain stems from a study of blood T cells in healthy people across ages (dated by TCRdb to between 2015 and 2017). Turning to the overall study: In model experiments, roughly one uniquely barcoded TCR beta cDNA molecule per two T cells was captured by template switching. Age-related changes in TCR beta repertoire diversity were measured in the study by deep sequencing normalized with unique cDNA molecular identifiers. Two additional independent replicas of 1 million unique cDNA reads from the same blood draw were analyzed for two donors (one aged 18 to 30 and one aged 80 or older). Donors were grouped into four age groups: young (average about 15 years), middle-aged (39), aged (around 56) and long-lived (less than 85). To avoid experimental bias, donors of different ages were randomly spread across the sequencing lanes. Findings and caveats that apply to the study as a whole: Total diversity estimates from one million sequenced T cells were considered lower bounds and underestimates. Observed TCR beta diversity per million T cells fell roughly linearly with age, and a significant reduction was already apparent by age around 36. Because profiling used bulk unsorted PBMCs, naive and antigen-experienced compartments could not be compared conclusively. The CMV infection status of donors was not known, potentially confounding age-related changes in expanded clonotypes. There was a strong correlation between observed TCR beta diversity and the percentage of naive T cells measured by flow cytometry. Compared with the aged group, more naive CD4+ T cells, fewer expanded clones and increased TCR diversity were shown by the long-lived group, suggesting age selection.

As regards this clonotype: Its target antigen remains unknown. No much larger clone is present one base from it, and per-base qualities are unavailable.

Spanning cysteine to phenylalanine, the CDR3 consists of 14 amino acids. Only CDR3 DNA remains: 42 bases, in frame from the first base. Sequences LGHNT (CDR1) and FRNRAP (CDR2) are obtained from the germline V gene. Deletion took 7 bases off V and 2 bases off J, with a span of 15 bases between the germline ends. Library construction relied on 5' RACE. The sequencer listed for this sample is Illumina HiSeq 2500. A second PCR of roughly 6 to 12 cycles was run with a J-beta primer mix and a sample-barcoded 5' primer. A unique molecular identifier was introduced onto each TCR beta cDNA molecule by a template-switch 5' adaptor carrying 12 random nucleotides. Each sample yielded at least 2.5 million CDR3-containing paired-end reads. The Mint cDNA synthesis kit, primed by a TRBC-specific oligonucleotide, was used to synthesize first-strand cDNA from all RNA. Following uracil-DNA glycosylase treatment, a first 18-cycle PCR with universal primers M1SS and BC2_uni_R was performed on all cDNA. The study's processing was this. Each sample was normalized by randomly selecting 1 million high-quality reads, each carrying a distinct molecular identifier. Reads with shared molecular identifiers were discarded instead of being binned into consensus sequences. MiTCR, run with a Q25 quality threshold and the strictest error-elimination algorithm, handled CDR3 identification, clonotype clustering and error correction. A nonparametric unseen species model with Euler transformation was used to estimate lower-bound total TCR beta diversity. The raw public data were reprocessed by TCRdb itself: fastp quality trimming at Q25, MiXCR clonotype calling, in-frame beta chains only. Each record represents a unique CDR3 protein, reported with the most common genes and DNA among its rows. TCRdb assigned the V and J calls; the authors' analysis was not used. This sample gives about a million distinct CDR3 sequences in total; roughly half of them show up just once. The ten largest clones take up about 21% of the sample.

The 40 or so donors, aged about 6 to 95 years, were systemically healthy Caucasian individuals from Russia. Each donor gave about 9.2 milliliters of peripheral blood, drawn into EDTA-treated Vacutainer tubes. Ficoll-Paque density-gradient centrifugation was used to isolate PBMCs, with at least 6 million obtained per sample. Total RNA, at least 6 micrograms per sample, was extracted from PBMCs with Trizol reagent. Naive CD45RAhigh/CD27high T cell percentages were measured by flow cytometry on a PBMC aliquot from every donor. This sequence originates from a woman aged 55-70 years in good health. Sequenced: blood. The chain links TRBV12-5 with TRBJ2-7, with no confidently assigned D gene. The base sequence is TGTGCTAGTGCCCCGGGCGACCTCACCTACGAGCAGTACTTC. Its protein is CASAPGDLTYEQYF.